A single sample gave rise to the 5 T cell receptor beta chains below, sequenced in a study of T-cell memory formation after mild COVID-19. TCRdb used MiXCR to reprocess the 5' RACE reads, holding one entry per CDR3 protein. The sample holds about 470,000 distinct CDR3 sequences, approximately 23% seen once. Sequencing used PBMCs or a T cell subset sorted from them (not recorded which). These receptors were collected from an adult woman who had mild COVID-19 (a few samples of this study predate the infection). Cell type and time point are not known.

This clonotype occurred a few times. The V gene is TRBV7-2, the J gene TRBJ1-1, with D hard to call. Germline CDR1 SGHTA, CDR2 FQGNSA. This CDR3 region has 15 residues. V was cut by 7 bases and J by 0 bases, with 15 bases left in between. This chain's CDR3 is CASTPGNSMNTEAFF. CDR3 sequence (DNA): TGTGCCAGCACCCCGGGTAATTCAATGAACACTGAAGCTTTCTTT.

This clonotype was seen a few times. The chain employs TRBV4-2 and TRBJ2-3; D uncertain. The V and J ends lost 0 bases and 2 bases respectively, with 9 bases between them. From germline, CDR1 is LGHNA and CDR2 YNFKEQ. This CDR3 comprises 15 residues. DNA of the CDR3: TGTGCCAGCAGCCAAGACAGGACCCACACAGATACGCAGTATTTT. Translating it yields CASSQDRTHTDTQYF.

This clonotype was found a few times. V gene TRBV7-9 combines with J gene TRBJ2-1; the match to TRBD2 covers 9 bases. The CDR3 sequence is 15 residues long. Losses at the gene ends were 5 bases for V and 6 bases for J; bases not matched to a gene: 8. The germline V gene has CDR1 SEHNR and CDR2 FQNEAQ (reference sequence). The CDR3 coding sequence is TGTGCCAGCAGCCAACCGGGACTAGCAGTCAATGAGCAGTTCTTC. It translates to CASSQPGLAVNEQFF. Combining the CDR3 with reference TRBV7-9 and TRBJ2-1 gives the whole variable domain DTGVSQNPRHKITKRGQNVTFRCDPISEHNRLYWYRQTLGQGPEFLTYFQNEAQLEKSRLLSDRFSAERPKGSFSTLEIQRTEQGDSAMYLCASSQPGLAVNEQFFGPGTRLTVL.

The genes are TRBV19 and TRBJ1-5; perhaps TRBD1 as D (5 bases). Germline loops: CDR1 LNHDA, CDR2 SQIVND (reference sequence). V lost 3 bases and J 3 bases, leaving 9 bases between the germline ends. The CDR3 consists of 14 residues. This chain's CDR3 is CASSMGRVNQPQHF. The CDR3 bases are TGTGCCAGTAGTATGGGCAGGGTCAATCAGCCCCAGCATTTT.

The chain links TRBV27 to TRBJ2-2; 7 bases map to TRBD1. This CDR3 spans 18 amino acids. V shed 2 bases, J shed 1 base, and the junction held 10 bases outside the gene matches. Per germline, CDR1 MNHEY and CDR2 SMNVEV (reference sequence). The CDR3 region is CASSLRDRGYENTGELFF. CDR3 nucleotides: TGTGCCAGCAGTTTACGGGACAGAGGCTACGAGAACACCGGGGAGCTGTTTTTT.